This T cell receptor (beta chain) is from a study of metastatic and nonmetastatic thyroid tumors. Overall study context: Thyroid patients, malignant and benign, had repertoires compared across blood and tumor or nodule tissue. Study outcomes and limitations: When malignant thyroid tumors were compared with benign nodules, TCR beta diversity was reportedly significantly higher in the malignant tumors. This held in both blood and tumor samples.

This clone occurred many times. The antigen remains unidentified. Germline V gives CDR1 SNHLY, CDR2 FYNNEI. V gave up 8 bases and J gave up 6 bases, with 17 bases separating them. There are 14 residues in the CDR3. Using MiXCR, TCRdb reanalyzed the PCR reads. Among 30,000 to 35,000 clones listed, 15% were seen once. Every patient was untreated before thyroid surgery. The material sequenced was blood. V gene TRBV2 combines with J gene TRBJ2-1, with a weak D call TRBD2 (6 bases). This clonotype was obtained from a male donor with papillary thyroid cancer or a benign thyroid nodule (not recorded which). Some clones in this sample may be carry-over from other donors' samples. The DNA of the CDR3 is TGTGCCAGCGGGGGACTGACCGAGATCAATGAGCAGTTCTTC. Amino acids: CASGGLTEINEQFF.